Below, 25 T cell receptor beta chains from the same sample are listed, as sequenced in a study of OX40 agonist ivuxolimab in advanced cancers. The protocol was immunoSEQ multiplex PCR, while the TCRdb copy is restricted to in-frame clones and leaves out a portion. The sample records tens of thousands of clones, about 86% being singletons. This material consisted of CD4+ or CD8+ T cells sorted from blood, taken in a trial of the OX40 agonist ivuxolimab. Receptors were obtained from an adult with an advanced solid tumor such as melanoma, head and neck, liver or kidney cancer.

This sequence joins TRBV5-1 and TRBJ2-2; 11 positions agree with TRBD2. The CDR3 length is 16 residues. Germline lookup yields CDR1 SGHRS and CDR2 YFSETQ. V lost 2 bases and J lost 3; bases outside the gene matches: 3. DNA for the CDR3: TGCGCCAGCAGCTTATTAGCGGGAGGGGACACCGGGGAGCTGTTTTTT. This translates into CASSLLAGGDTGELFF. Based on the CDR3 plus reference TRBV5-1 and TRBJ2-2, the full variable domain is KAGVTQTPRYLIKTRGQQVTLSCSPISGHRSVSWYQQTPGQGLQFLFEYFSETQRNKGNFPGRFSGRQFSNSRSEMNVSTLELGDSALYLCASSLLAGGDTGELFFGEGSRLTVL.

The chain employs TRBV13 and TRBJ1-2; D ambiguous. V was cut by 1 base and J by 2 bases, with 11 bases left in between. Germline V gene data show CDR1 as PRHDT and CDR2 as FYEKMQ (reference sequence). CDR3 length equals 15 residues. This chain's CDR3 is CASSLVRRSNYGYTF. CDR3 in DNA: TGTGCCAGCAGCTTAGTTAGACGGAGCAACTATGGCTACACCTTC. Variable domain in full (rest from reference TRBV13 and TRBJ1-2): AAGVIQSPRHLIKEKRETATLKCYPIPRHDTVYWYQQGPGQDPQFLISFYEKMQSDKGSIPDRFSAQQFSDYHSELNMSSLELGDSALYFCASSLVRRSNYGYTFGSGTRLTVV.

This clone was recorded only once. This chain links TRBV19 with TRBJ1-5, with a possible D match to TRBD1 (6 bases). This CDR3 spans 13 amino acids. The V gene's germline CDR1 is LNHDA and CDR2 SQIVND (reference sequence). The ends were cut back, 5 bases at V and 9 bases at J, with 14 bases in the middle. This chain's CDR3 is CASSGQSPAPQHF. CDR3 bases: TGTGCCAGTAGTGGACAGTCTCCGGCGCCCCAGCATTTT.

In nucleotides, the CDR3 is TGTGCCAGCAGTCCGCAAGGGAGGTACGAGCAGTACTTC. Protein: CASSPQGRYEQYF. The rearrangement joins TRBV27 to TRBJ2-7; possible D gene TRBD2, 6 bases. The CDR3 runs 13 residues. Germline CDR1 MNHEY, CDR2 SMNVEV (reference sequence). V was shortened by 5 bases and J by 4 bases, with 12 bases between the two germline ends.

V is TRBV5-6 and J is TRBJ2-3; no clear D gene. Trimming shortened V by 4 bases and J by 2 bases, and 17 bases separated the two germline ends. The CDR3 spans 16 residues. Germline loops: CDR1 SGHDT, CDR2 YYEEEE. In nucleotides, the CDR3 is TGTGCCAGCAGCCTCATTGGCGCTAGGCTCACAGATACGCAGTATTTT. This sequence encodes CASSLIGARLTDTQYF.

This clone came up a few times. The rearrangement links TRBV9 to TRBJ1-2; 9 bases map to TRBD1. CDR3 size: 16 residues. The J segment lost 3 bases and the V segment lost 3 bases, leaving 9 bases of the junction unmatched. Germline V lookup: CDR1 SGDLS, CDR2 YYNGEE. The CDR3 loop reads CASSAEVTGGDYGYTF. The CDR3, as DNA: TGTGCCAGCAGCGCGGAAGTGACAGGGGGTGACTATGGCTACACCTTC.

This clone was seen only once. This rearrangement joins TRBV28 to TRBJ1-4, with 10 nucleotides matching TRBD1. The CDR3 totals 14 residues. Germline CDR1 MDHEN, CDR2 SYDVKM. Trimming at V came to 5 bases and at J to 10 bases, leaving 7 bases not matched to a gene. In DNA form, the CDR3 reads TGTGCCAGCAGTCCCGGGACAGGGGTTGTAAAACTGTTTTTT. Its protein product is CASSPGTGVVKLFF.

The genes are TRBV27 and TRBJ2-1; 12 bases map to TRBD2. The germline V gene has CDR1 MNHEY and CDR2 SMNVEV (reference sequence). This CDR3 is built from 16 residues. V gave up 5 bases and J gave up 5 bases; unmatched junction bases: 7. CDR3 protein: CASSTRRLAGDNEQFF. CDR3 sequence (DNA): TGTGCCAGCAGTACCCGCCGACTAGCGGGAGACAATGAGCAGTTCTTC.

The chain has TRBV5-6 and TRBJ2-3; a possible D gene is TRBD2 (5 bases). Germline V gives CDR1 SGHDT, CDR2 YYEEEE. The CDR3 is 16 amino acids. The V gene lost 0 bases and the J gene lost 3 bases, with 14 bases spanning the gap. The CDR3 nucleotides read TGTGCCAGCAGCTTGGAATTATTAGCGTCTACAGATACGCAGTATTTT. It specifies CASSLELLASTDTQYF.

The chain joins TRBV11-1 to TRBJ2-1, with D possibly called TRBD1 or TRBD2 (6 bases each). Deletions cut 4 bases from V and 4 bases from J, with 11 bases between. Germline V gene sequence: CDR1 SGHAT, CDR2 FQDESV (reference sequence). This CDR3 is 14 amino acids long. The CDR3: CASSYREEYNEQFF. DNA of the CDR3: TGTGCCAGCAGCTACAGGGAGGAATACAATGAGCAGTTCTTC.

This clone appeared once. The chain recombines TRBV5-8 with TRBJ1-5; no firm D call. The CDR3 is made up of 13 amino acids. The V gene's germline CDR1 is SGHTS and CDR2 YDEGEE. The V gene lost 0 bases and the J gene lost 6 bases, with 7 bases spanning the gap. The CDR3 DNA sequence: TGTGCCAGCAGCTTGGGAAGCGTTCAGCCCCAGCATTTT. Amino acids: CASSLGSVQPQHF.

CDR3 in amino acids: CASSSQDRVTEAFF. CDR3 bases: TGTGCCAGCAGCTCTCAGGACAGGGTAACTGAAGCTTTCTTT. V usage is TRBV7-9 and J usage is TRBJ1-1; 8 bases agree with TRBD1. CDR3 length: 14 amino acids. Germline lookup yields CDR1 SEHNR and CDR2 FQNEAQ (reference sequence). V shed 4 bases and J 5 bases; nucleotides not matched to a gene: 6.

CDR3 protein: CASSPQSGRAGELFF. The CDR3 DNA follows: TGTGCCAGCTCACCACAGAGCGGGAGGGCCGGGGAGCTGTTTTTT. The chain has TRBV18 and TRBJ2-2; 10 nucleotides align to TRBD2. The germline V gene has CDR1 KGHSH and CDR2 LQKENI. The junction had 2 bases not matched to a gene; V was cut back by 1 base and J by 6 bases. The CDR3 has 15 amino acids.

The genes are TRBV5-1 and TRBJ2-7; 9 bases fit TRBD1. Germline loops: CDR1 SGHRS, CDR2 YFSETQ. The J segment lost 4 bases and the V segment lost 6 bases, leaving 11 bases of the junction unmatched. The CDR3 has 15 amino acids. This CDR3 is CASKSGTGTLYEQYF. The CDR3 DNA sequence: TGCGCCAGCAAGTCAGGGACAGGGACCCTATACGAGCAGTACTTC.

The chain employs TRBV6-1 and TRBJ2-1, with D possibly being TRBD2 (6 bases). V was clipped by 4 bases and J by 0 bases, with 10 bases between them. Per the germline V gene, CDR1 is MNHNS and CDR2 is SASEGT. This CDR3 is built from 15 residues. The CDR3 is CASSAGTASYNEQFF. As DNA, the CDR3 is TGTGCCAGCAGTGCCGGGACTGCCTCCTACAATGAGCAGTTCTTC.

The rearrangement uses TRBV4-3 and TRBJ1-5, with 10 bases lining up with TRBD1. V trimming: 3 bases; J trimming: 5 bases; junction bases outside the gene matches: 4. The CDR3 runs 15 residues. The germline V gene has CDR1 LGHNA and CDR2 YSLEER. The CDR3 DNA is TGCGCCAGCAGCCAGTCGACAGGGGGCCATCAGCCCCAGCATTTT. Protein product: CASSQSTGGHQPQHF.

The count of this clone is one. The chain couples TRBV15 to TRBJ2-3, with 7 positions matching TRBD1. Unmatched junction bases numbered 10, after V lost 5 bases and J lost 2 bases. This CDR3 has 16 amino acids. Germline CDR1 and CDR2: LNHNV and YYDKDF (reference sequence). The CDR3 sequence: CATSSRATGNTDTQYF. The DNA for the CDR3 is TGTGCCACCAGCTCCCGCGCGACAGGGAACACAGATACGCAGTATTTT.

This sequence joins TRBV6-6 and TRBJ2-5; the match to TRBD1 covers 7 bases. The J call is in doubt because the DNA end fits TRBJ2-7 better. Germline values: CDR1 MNHNY, CDR2 SVGAGI (reference sequence). The CDR3 has 12 amino acids. This CDR3 reads CASRATGYEQYF. CDR3 DNA sequence: TGTGCCAGCAGAGCGACAGGGTACGAGCAGTACTTC.

The chain uses TRBV5-1 and TRBJ2-7; possible D gene TRBD1, 5 bases. The germline V gene encodes CDR1 SGHRS and CDR2 YFSETQ. The CDR3 contains 15 residues. Trimming took 0 bases from V and 4 from J, leaving 14 bases between them. The CDR3 sequence: CASSLAGQGIYEQYF. In DNA, the CDR3 is TGCGCCAGCAGCTTGGCCGGCCAGGGTATATACGAGCAGTACTTC.

The V gene is TRBV27, the J gene TRBJ1-1; 7 bases line up with TRBD1. Germline loops: CDR1 MNHEY, CDR2 SMNVEV (reference sequence). The length of the CDR3 is 15 residues. After removal of 4 bases from V and 3 bases from J, the junction contained 8 bases not matched to a gene. This CDR3 is CASSSPWRGHTEAFF. The CDR3 region has the DNA TGTGCCAGCAGTTCCCCCTGGAGGGGGCACACTGAAGCTTTCTTT.

This clone was picked up one time. The chain has TRBV2 and TRBJ2-1; no clear D. In germline, CDR1 is SNHLY, CDR2 FYNNEI. V was pared by 6 bases and J by 9 bases, with 18 bases between. The CDR3 has 14 amino acids. The CDR3 DNA is TGTGCCAGCAGGCAGCGCTGGTACTTGACTGAGCAGTTCTTC. This gives the protein CASRQRWYLTEQFF.

The chain uses TRBV19 and TRBJ1-1; TRBD1 aligns across 8 bases. Per the germline V gene, CDR1 is LNHDA and CDR2 is SQIVND (reference sequence). The CDR3 covers 11 residues. The V segment lost 5 bases and the J segment 10 bases; nucleotides outside the gene matches: 3. CDR3 DNA: TGTGCCAGTAGTCAGGGGGCTGGAGCTTTCTTT. Its protein is CASSQGAGAFF. The full variable domain, in which reference TRBV19 and TRBJ1-1 provide the parts outside the CDR3, is DGGITQSPKYLFRKEGQNVTLSCEQNLNHDAMYWYRQDPGQGLRLIYYSQIVNDFQKGDIAEGYSVSREKKESFPLTVTSAQKNPTAFYLCASSQGAGAFFGQGTRLTVV.

This clone was seen a few times. The chain uses TRBV6-1 and TRBJ2-2; D gene unclear. There are 13 residues in the CDR3. Trimming shortened V by 6 bases and J by 1 base, and 6 bases separated the two germline ends. Germline V gives CDR1 MNHNS, CDR2 SASEGT. As DNA, the CDR3 is TGTGCCAGCAGAGCAGGGAACACCGGGGAGCTGTTTTTT. This translates into CASRAGNTGELFF.

The rearrangement links TRBV27 to TRBJ2-5; D may correspond to TRBD1 or TRBD2 (5 bases each). The V gene's germline CDR1 is MNHEY and CDR2 SMNVEV (reference sequence). V lost 5 bases and J lost 9, with 22 bases in between. CDR3 length equals 15 residues. CDR3 amino acids: CASSRGRLDQRPQYF. In DNA form, the CDR3 reads TGTGCCAGCAGTAGGGGACGCCTGGACCAGCGTCCCCAGTACTTC.

This chain links TRBV5-1 with TRBJ1-1; D is undetermined. The CDR3 contains 14 residues. V lost 3 bases to trimming and J lost 1 base, with 10 bases between them. Germline CDR1 reads SGHRS; CDR2 reads YFSETQ. CDR3 protein: CASSSDGRNTEAFF. The CDR3, as DNA: TGCGCCAGCAGCTCAGATGGCCGGAACACTGAAGCTTTCTTT.